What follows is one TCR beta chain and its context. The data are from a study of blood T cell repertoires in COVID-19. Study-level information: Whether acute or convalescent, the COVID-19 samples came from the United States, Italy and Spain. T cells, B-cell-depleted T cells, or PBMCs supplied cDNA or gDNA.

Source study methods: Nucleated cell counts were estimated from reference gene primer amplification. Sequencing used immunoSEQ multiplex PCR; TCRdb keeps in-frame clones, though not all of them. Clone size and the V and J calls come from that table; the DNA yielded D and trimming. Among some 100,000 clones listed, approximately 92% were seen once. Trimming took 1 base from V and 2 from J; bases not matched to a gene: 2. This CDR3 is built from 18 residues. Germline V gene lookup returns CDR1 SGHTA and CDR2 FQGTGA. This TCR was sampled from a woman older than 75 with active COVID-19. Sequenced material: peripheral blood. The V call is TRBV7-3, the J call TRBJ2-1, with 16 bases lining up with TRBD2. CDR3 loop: CASSLMGLAGGPYNEQFF. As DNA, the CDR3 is TGTGCCAGCAGCTTAATGGGACTAGCGGGAGGGCCCTACAATGAGCAGTTCTTC.